This T cell receptor (beta chain) came from a study of T-cell reconstitution after alpha-beta-depleted transplantation in children. This clonotype was counted once. V was clipped by 6 bases and J by 7 bases; unmatched bases: 8. The CDR3 sequence is 16 residues long. CDR1 is SEHNR, CDR2 FQNEAQ, per germline (reference sequence). Unique molecular identifiers were built into the TCRbeta library. One entry per CDR3 protein results from TCRdb running MiXCR on the PCR reads. Of some 390,000 distinct CDR3 sequences listed, approximately 20% are singletons. The TCR was taken from a human donor who donated a stem cell graft to a child with acute myeloid leukemia. The rearrangement uses TRBV7-9 and TRBJ2-1; 14 positions agree with TRBD2. Material: PBMCs from the stem cell graft donor, obtained from the stem cell graft. For the CDR3, the DNA is TGTGCCAGCAGTCCCGGACTAGCGGGAGGTTGGAATGAGCAGTTCTTC. Protein sequence: CASSPGLAGGWNEQFF.